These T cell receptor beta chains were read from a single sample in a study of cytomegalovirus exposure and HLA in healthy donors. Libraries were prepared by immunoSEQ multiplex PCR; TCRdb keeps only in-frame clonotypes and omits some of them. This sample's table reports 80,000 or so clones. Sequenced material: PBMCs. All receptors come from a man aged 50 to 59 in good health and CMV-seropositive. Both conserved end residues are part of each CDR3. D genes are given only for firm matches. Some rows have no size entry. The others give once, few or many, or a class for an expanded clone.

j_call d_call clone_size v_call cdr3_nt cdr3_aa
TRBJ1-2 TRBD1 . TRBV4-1 TGCGCCAGCAGCCAAGATGATAACAGGGGGCTCTATGGCTACACCTTC CASSQDDNRGLYGYTF
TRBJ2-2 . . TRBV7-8 TGTGCCAGCAGCTCTAGGGGTCTCACCGGGGAGCTGTTTTTT CASSSRGLTGELFF
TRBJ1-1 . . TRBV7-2 TGTGCCAGCAGCTTAGTGGTGGGCCGAGAAGCTTTCTTT CASSLVVGREAFF
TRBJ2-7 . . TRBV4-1 TGCGCCAGCAGCCAGGGGGACAACGAGCAGTACTTC CASSQGDNEQYF
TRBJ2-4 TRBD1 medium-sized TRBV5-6 TGTGCCAGCAGCCGGACAGGGCTAGCCAAAAACATTCAGTACTTC CASSRTGLAKNIQYF
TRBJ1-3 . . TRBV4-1 TGCGCCAGCAGTAGAGAATTTAGCTCTGGAAACACCATATATTTT CASSREFSSGNTIYF
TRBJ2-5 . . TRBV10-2 TGCGCCACCTTAGGGGGGGTTGAGGAGACCCAGTACTTC CATLGGVEETQYF
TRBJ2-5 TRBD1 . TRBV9 TGTGCCAGCAGGTCAGGGCAGGGGGCCGGGGAGACCCAGTACTTC CASRSGQGAGETQYF
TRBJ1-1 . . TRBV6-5 TGTGCCAGCAGTTACTCGACGGGGGGGACGTTGGCTGAAGCTTTCTTT CASSYSTGGTLAEAFF
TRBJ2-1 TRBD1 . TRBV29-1 TGCAGCGTTGAACAGGGGGTTGGAGATGAGCAGTTCTTC CSVEQGVGDEQFF
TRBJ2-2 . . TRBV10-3 TGTGCCATCAGTGAGTCCTTCCAGACAGTCACCGGGGAGCTGTTTTTT CAISESFQTVTGELFF
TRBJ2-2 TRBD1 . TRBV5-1 TGCGCCAGCAGCTCCCGGGGACAGTCGAACACCGGGGAGCTGTTTTTT CASSSRGQSNTGELFF
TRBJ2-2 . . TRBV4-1 TGCGCCAGCAGCCATGGGCTGGCGAACACCGGGGAGCTGTTTTTT CASSHGLANTGELFF
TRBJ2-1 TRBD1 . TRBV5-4 TGTGCCAGCCCGACCAGGGGGAGTCCCTACAATGAGCAGTTCTTC CASPTRGSPYNEQFF
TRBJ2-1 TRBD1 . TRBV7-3 TGTGCCAGCAGCCCCGACAGGGGGCGCGGCAATGAGCAGTTCTTC CASSPDRGRGNEQFF
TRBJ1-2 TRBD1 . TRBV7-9 TGTGCCAGCAGCGAAGACAGGGCGGCTGGGGGCTACACCTTC CASSEDRAAGGYTF
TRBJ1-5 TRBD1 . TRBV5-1 TGCGCCAGCAGCCTCCGTCTACGGGACAGGGTATTCGGCAATCAGCCCCAGCATTTT CASSLRLRDRVFGNQPQHF
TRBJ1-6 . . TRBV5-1 TGCGCCAGCAGCCCTGGGCAGGGTTCGAATTCACCCCTCCACTTT CASSPGQGSNSPLHF
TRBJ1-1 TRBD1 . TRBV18 TGTGCCAGCTCACAGGGACAGGGGGCGACTGAAGCTTTCTTT CASSQGQGATEAFF
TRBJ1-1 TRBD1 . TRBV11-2 TGTGCCAGCAGCTTCCGGGACAGGGGGACTGAAGCTTTCTTT CASSFRDRGTEAFF
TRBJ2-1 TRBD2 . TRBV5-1 TGCGCCAGCAGCTTGGGGACTAGCGATGGAAATGAGCAGTTCTTC CASSLGTSDGNEQFF
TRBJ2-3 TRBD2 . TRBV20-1 TGCAGTCCCGGGGGGAGGGATACGCAGTATTTT CSPGGRDTQYF
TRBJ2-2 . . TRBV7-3 TGTGCCAGCAGCTCTCAGGGGTCGAACACCGGGGAGCTGTTTTTT CASSSQGSNTGELFF
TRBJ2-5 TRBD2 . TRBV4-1 TGCGCCAGCAGCCAAGATCGACTAGCTGAGACCCAGTACTTC CASSQDRLAETQYF
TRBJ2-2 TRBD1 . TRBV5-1 TGCGCCAGCAGCTGGGGATCGACAGGGAGTAGCGCCGGGGAGCTGTTTTTT CASSWGSTGSSAGELFF
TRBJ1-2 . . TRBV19 TGTGCCAGTACCGGGGTGGATGCGGAGGGCTATGGCTACACCTTC CASTGVDAEGYGYTF
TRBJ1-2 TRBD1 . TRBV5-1 TGCGCCAGCAGCTCGGGGACAGTTCCTGGCTACACCTTC CASSSGTVPGYTF
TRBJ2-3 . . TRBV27 TGTGCCAGCAGTCAAGGAAGCGGAGATACGCAGTATTTT CASSQGSGDTQYF
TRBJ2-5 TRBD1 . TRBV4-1 TGCGCCAGCAGCCATGGTAACAGGGGGTCGAAAGAGACCCAGTACTTC CASSHGNRGSKETQYF
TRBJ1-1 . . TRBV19 TGTGCCAGTAGTTCTAACAGGGCAGACGACACTGAAGCTTTCTTT CASSSNRADDTEAFF
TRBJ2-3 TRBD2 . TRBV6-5 TGTGCCAGCAGCCTCGGACTAGCTGATACGCAGTATTTT CASSLGLADTQYF
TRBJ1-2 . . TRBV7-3 TGTGCCAGCAGCATAGACACTCTGAACTATGGCTACACCTTC CASSIDTLNYGYTF
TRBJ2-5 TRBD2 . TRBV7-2 TGTGCCAGCAGTTTAGCGGGGGGGATCCGGGAGACCCAGTACTTC CASSLAGGIRETQYF
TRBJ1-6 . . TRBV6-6 TGTGCCAGCAGAAGGGAGGAGGCCTCACCCCTCCACTTT CASRREEASPLHF
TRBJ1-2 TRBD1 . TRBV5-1 TGCGCCAGCAGCCGCAGAACAGGGGTTGACTCTTGGGGCTATGGCTACACCTTC CASSRRTGVDSWGYGYTF
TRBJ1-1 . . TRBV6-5 TGTGCCAGCAGTCCAACAGTGAACACTGAAGCTTTCTTT CASSPTVNTEAFF
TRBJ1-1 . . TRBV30 TGTGCCTGGAGTGTAGCCGTAAACACTGAAGCTTTCTTT CAWSVAVNTEAFF
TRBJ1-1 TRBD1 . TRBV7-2 TGTGCCAGCAGCTCCCTTAGGGGACAGGGGGACACTGAAGCTTTCTTT CASSSLRGQGDTEAFF
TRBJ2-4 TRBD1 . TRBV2 TGTGCCAGCAGTGAAGCTCGACAGGGCCTAGCCAAAAACATTCAGTACTTC CASSEARQGLAKNIQYF
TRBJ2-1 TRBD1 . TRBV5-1 TGCGCCAGCAGCCGTCGGGACAGGGATCATGAGCAGTTCTTC CASSRRDRDHEQFF
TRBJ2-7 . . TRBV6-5 TGTGCCAGCAGTAGCGACAGTTACGAGCAGTACTTC CASSSDSYEQYF
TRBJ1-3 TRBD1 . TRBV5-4 TGTGCCAGCAGCTTGACCGGGACAGGGAGAAACACCATATATTTT CASSLTGTGRNTIYF
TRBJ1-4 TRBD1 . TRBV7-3 TGTGCCAGCAGCCCCGGGACAGTACTCGGTGGGGAAAAACTGTTTTTT CASSPGTVLGGEKLFF
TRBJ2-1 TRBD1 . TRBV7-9 TGTGCCAGCAGAGGGACAGGGGCCGGGGATGAGCAGTTCTTC CASRGTGAGDEQFF
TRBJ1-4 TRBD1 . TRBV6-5 TGTGCCAGCAGTTACAACAGGGGGGTTGTAGGTGAAAAACTGTTTTTT CASSYNRGVVGEKLFF
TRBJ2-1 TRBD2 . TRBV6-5 TGTGCCAGCACAGCCTTAGCGGGAGAAAAAAATGAGCAGTTCTTC CASTALAGEKNEQFF
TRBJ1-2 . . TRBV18 TGTGCCAGCTCACCAGAGACAGACAACTATGGCTACACCTTC CASSPETDNYGYTF
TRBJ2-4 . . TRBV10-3 TGTGCCATCAGTGATCCTGACAGTCCAAACATTCAGTACTTC CAISDPDSPNIQYF
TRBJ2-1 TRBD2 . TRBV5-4 TGTGCCAGCAGCTTCGGGACTAGCGTCGACAATGAGCAGTTCTTC CASSFGTSVDNEQFF
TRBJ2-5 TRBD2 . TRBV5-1 TGCGCCAGCAGCTTGGACACTAGCGGGCCCATCAACCAAGAGACCCAGTACTTC CASSLDTSGPINQETQYF
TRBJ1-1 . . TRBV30 TGTGCCTGGAAAAGCAAGCGGACCCTTAACACTGAAGCTTTCTTT CAWKSKRTLNTEAFF
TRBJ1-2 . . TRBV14 TGTGCCAGCAGCCCCGGGGGTATTGGCTACACCTTC CASSPGGIGYTF
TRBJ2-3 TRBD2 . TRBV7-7 TGTGCCAGCAAGGCGGGGGGCGGTACAGATACGCAGTATTTT CASKAGGGTDTQYF